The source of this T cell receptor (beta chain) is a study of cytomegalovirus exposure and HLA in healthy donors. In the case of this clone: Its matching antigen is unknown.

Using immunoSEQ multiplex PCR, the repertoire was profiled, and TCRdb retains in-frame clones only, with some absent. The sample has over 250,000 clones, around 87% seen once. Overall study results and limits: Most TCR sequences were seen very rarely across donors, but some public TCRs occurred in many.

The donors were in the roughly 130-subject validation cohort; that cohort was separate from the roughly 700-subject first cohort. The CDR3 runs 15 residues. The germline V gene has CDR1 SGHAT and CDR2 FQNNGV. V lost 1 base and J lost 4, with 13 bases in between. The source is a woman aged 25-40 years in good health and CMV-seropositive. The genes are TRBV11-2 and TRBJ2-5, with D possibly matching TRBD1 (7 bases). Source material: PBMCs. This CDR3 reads CASSLVGQGGETQYF. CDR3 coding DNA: TGTGCCAGCAGCTTAGTTGGGCAGGGGGGAGAGACCCAGTACTTC.